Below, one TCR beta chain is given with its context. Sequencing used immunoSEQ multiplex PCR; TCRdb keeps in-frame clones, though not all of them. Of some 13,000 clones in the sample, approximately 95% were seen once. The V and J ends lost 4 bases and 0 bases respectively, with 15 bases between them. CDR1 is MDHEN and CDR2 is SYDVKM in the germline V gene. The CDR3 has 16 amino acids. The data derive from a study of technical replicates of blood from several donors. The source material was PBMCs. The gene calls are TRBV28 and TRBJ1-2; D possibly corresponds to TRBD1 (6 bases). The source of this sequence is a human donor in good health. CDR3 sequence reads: CASSSPSGGTNYGYTF. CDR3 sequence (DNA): TGTGCCAGCAGTTCCCCCTCGGGGGGCACTAACTATGGCTACACCTTC.